A selection of T cell receptor beta chains follows, all from one sample in a study of blood T cell repertoires in COVID-19. The protocol was immunoSEQ multiplex PCR, while the TCRdb copy is restricted to in-frame clones and leaves out a portion. The profile shows 35,000 to 55,000 clones, 83% of them singletons. The sequenced sample consisted of peripheral blood. The receptors derive from a man aged 55 to 70 with active COVID-19. Each CDR3 is given with its conserved first and last residue. The D gene is left open where the match is weak. Clone sizes are given selectively: once, few, many, or a class where the clone is expanded.

CDR3aa,CDR3nt,d_gene,v_gene,abundance,j_gene
CASSRQTGNSNQPQHF,TGTGCCAGCAGCCGACAGACAGGGAATAGCAATCAGCCCCAGCATTTT,TRBD1,TRBV6-2/TRBV6-3,-,TRBJ1-5
CASSPELGEQFF,TGTGCCAGCAGCCCTGAACTGGGCGAGCAGTTCTTC,-,TRBV11-3,-,TRBJ2-1
CASSESGSGGYYEQYF,TGTGCCAGCAGCGAGTCGGGGTCGGGGGGTTATTACGAGCAGTACTTC,TRBD2,TRBV9,-,TRBJ2-7
CASSLEGGAVYGYTF,TGCGCCAGCAGCTTGGAGGGAGGGGCCGTCTATGGCTACACCTTC,-,TRBV5-1,-,TRBJ1-2
CASSLVDTGPYEQYF,TGTGCCAGCAGCTTAGTGGACACAGGGCCCTACGAGCAGTACTTC,-,TRBV11-1,-,TRBJ2-7
CASRRDRTSTDTQYF,TGTGCCAGCAGGCGGGACAGGACTAGCACAGATACGCAGTATTTT,TRBD1,TRBV27,-,TRBJ2-3
CASSLGGSGANVLTF,TGTGCCAGCAGCTTGGGCGGCTCTGGGGCCAACGTCCTGACTTTC,-,TRBV5-6,once,TRBJ2-6
CAISEGGIYGYTF,TGTGCCATCAGTGAAGGGGGAATCTATGGCTACACCTTC,-,TRBV10-3,-,TRBJ1-2
CASSLTMSSSYEQYF,TGTGCCAGCAGTTTAACGATGAGTAGCTCCTACGAGCAGTACTTC,-,TRBV27,-,TRBJ2-7
CASSLGWSLDHDEQYF,TGTGCCAGCAGCTTAGGATGGAGCCTCGACCATGACGAGCAGTACTTC,-,TRBV7-9,once,TRBJ2-7
CASSQYGLAWSTDTQYF,TGTGCCAGCAGCCAGTATGGTCTAGCGTGGAGCACAGATACGCAGTATTTT,-,TRBV5-5,-,TRBJ2-3
CASSPRAATHNEKLFF,TGTGCCAGCAGTCCGCGGGCCGCCACCCATAATGAAAAACTGTTTTTT,-,TRBV27,few,TRBJ1-4
CASSQEGTGVSEQYF,TGTGCCAGCAGCCAAGAAGGGACAGGGGTCTCCGAGCAGTACTTC,TRBD1,TRBV3-1/TRBV3-2,-,TRBJ2-7
CASSLGLPANTEAFF,TGTGCCAGCAGTTTAGGACTGCCAGCAAACACTGAAGCTTTCTTT,-,TRBV28,once,TRBJ1-1
CASSLRAGTGNEKLFF,TGTGCCAGCAGCCTTCGAGCCGGGACAGGAAATGAAAAACTGTTTTTT,TRBD1,TRBV7-9,-,TRBJ1-4
CAWEAGINTEAFF,TGTGCCTGGGAGGCAGGGATCAACACTGAAGCTTTCTTT,-,TRBV30,-,TRBJ1-1
CASSYRDRVKEQYF,TGTGCCAGCAGTTACCGGGACAGGGTGAAGGAGCAGTACTTC,TRBD1,TRBV6-2/TRBV6-3,-,TRBJ2-7